This TCR beta chain stems from a study of T cell responses to AZD1222 COVID-19 vaccine. Whole-study findings and limits: Sampling that yielded the repertoires occurred only after the peak T cell response. Vaccination with two AZD1222 doses was followed by a rise in Spike-specific TCR breadth and depth. Regions left unmutated in variants are reportedly the target of nearly half of spike-specific TCRs.

With respect to this clone: The antigen is undetermined.

The CDR3 runs 13 residues. Germline loops: CDR1 MNHEY, CDR2 SVGEGT. The ends were cut back, 4 bases at V and 6 bases at J, with 11 bases in the middle. Sequencing used immunoSEQ multiplex PCR; TCRdb keeps in-frame clones, though not all of them. The table includes about 130,000 clones, around 90% detected once. Sample: peripheral blood, taken on day 0 of AZD1222 vaccination. This sequence joins TRBV6-2 or TRBV6-3 and TRBJ2-3; weak D call: TRBD1 (5 bases). The clonotype was recovered from an adult in good health. CDR3 residues: CASSSQGVDTQYF. DNA of the CDR3: TGTGCCAGCAGTTCGCAAGGGGTTGATACGCAGTATTTT.